This T cell receptor beta chain was recorded in a study of cytomegalovirus exposure and HLA in healthy donors. Across the whole study: Earlier, 117 million unique TCR beta sequences were recovered from 170 million or so T cells by an analysis. Broader study findings: Analysis was carried out at a later point, and it linked a missense DCLRE1C variant to TCR beta V- and J-gene trimming. Presence/absence analyses assumed roughly uniform sequencing depth across donors, which may not hold.

Use of 60 Vbeta and 13 Jbeta primers characterized the PCR. Generated by immunoSEQ multiplex PCR, the TCRdb table keeps only in-frame clones and is missing some. Here the sample spans approximately 140,000 clones, around 79% being singletons. Of note for this clone: The target antigen is unknown.

The donors comprised healthy bone marrow donors. Trimming stripped 8 bases from V and 5 bases from J, with 7 bases between. Germline CDR1 LNHDA, CDR2 SQIVND (reference sequence). The CDR3 is made up of 11 amino acids. The genes are TRBV19 and TRBJ1-5; D is possibly TRBD1 (6 bases). What was sequenced was PBMCs. The source of this sequence is a human donor in good health. CDR3 region: CASSGDQPQHF. The DNA for the CDR3 is TGTGCCAGTTCAGGGGATCAGCCCCAGCATTTT.